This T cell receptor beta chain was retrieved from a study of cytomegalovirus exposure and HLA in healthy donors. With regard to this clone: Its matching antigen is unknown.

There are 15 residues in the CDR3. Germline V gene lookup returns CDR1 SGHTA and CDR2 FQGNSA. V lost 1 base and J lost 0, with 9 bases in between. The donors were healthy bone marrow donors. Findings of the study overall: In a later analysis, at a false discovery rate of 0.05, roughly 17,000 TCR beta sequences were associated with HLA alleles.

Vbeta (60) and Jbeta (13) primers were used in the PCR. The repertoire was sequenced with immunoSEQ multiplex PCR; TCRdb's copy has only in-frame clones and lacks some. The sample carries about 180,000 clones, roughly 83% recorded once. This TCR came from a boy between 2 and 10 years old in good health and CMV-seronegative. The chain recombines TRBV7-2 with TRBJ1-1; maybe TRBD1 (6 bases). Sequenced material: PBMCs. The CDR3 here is CASSLGTGMNTEAFF. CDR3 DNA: TGTGCCAGCAGCTTAGGAACAGGGATGAACACTGAAGCTTTCTTT.